These 20 T cell receptor beta chains share one sample of origin, sequenced in a study of blood T cell repertoires in COVID-19. Repertoires were generated with immunoSEQ multiplex PCR, while TCRdb's copy carries only in-frame clones and drops some. The sample contains 85,000 to 95,000 clones, about 87% of which appear only once. Sequencing was carried out using peripheral blood. These receptors were collected from a human donor with acute or convalescent COVID-19. The donor label of this sample is uncertain.

The rearrangement joins TRBV4-3 to TRBJ2-7; unclear D gene. Looked up from germline, CDR1 is LGHNA and CDR2 is YSLEER. Trimming shortened V by 0 bases and J by 5 bases, and 8 bases separated the two germline ends. This CDR3 region has 13 residues. Written as DNA, the CDR3 is TGCGCCAGCAGCCAAGATCCCAGAAACGAGCAGTACTTC. Residues: CASSQDPRNEQYF.

The rearrangement joins TRBV4-2 to TRBJ2-3; possibly TRBD2 for D (7 bases). Germline loops: CDR1 LGHNA, CDR2 YNFKEQ. The CDR3 length is 16 residues. V lost 1 base and J lost 2, with 13 bases in between. The CDR3 DNA sequence: TGTGCCAGCAGCCAAGGCGGGGGCCCGGACACAGATACGCAGTATTTT. Amino acids: CASSQGGGPDTDTQYF.

The CDR3: CASSESGVYTDTQYF. The CDR3 DNA reads as TGCGCCAGCAGTGAGTCCGGGGTTTACACAGATACGCAGTATTTT. The chain is built from TRBV10-2 and TRBJ2-3; maybe TRBD2 (5 bases). Germline CDR1 is WSHSY and CDR2 is SAAADI. V lost 0 bases and J lost 2, with 9 bases in between. This CDR3 has 15 residues.

This clone appeared a single time. This chain uses TRBV27 with TRBJ2-7; 9 nucleotides agree with TRBD2. Germline assignment: CDR1 MNHEY and CDR2 SMNVEV (reference sequence). V dropped 5 bases and J dropped 6; count of bases not matched to a gene: 20. CDR3 length: 18 residues. This CDR3 is CASSPLGKAGGRFAEQYF. The CDR3 DNA is TGTGCCAGCAGTCCGCTGGGGAAAGCGGGGGGCAGGTTCGCCGAGCAGTACTTC.

This chain links TRBV21-1 with TRBJ1-4. TRBV21-1 is given as a pseudogene. This CDR3 spans 12 amino acids. CDR3 sequence reads: CASNRGNEKLFF. CDR3 DNA: TGTGCCAGCAACCGGGGTAACGAAAAACTGTTTTTT.

The chain is built from TRBV4-2 and TRBJ2-1; 10 bases map to TRBD2. Trimming cost V 0 bases and J 6 bases; bases outside gene matches: 5. Per the germline V gene, CDR1 is LGHNA and CDR2 is YNFKEQ. The CDR3 has 16 residues. The CDR3 protein is CASSQDYTSGANEQFF. The CDR3 region has the DNA TGTGCCAGCAGCCAAGATTATACTAGCGGGGCCAATGAGCAGTTCTTC.

The rearrangement links TRBV28 to TRBJ1-2; D is possibly TRBD1 (5 bases). Trimming left V 5 bases short and J 1 base short, with 5 bases between. This CDR3 spans 12 amino acids. In germline, CDR1 is MDHEN, CDR2 SYDVKM. As DNA, the CDR3 is TGTGCCAGCAGTGGACATAACTATGGCTACACCTTC. It translates to CASSGHNYGYTF.

The chain links TRBV4-1 to TRBJ1-2; 7 bases match TRBD1. CDR1 MGHRA and CDR2 YSYEKL come from the germline V gene. This CDR3 is 13 amino acids long. V gave up 4 bases and J gave up 11 bases; unmatched junction bases: 10. This CDR3 is CASSPGTEPRYTF. The DNA of the CDR3 is TGCGCCAGCAGCCCCGGGACAGAACCCCGATACACCTTC.

This clone was recorded once. The CDR3: CASSQAQQGALGTQYF. The CDR3 DNA reads TGTGCCAGCAGCCAAGCACAACAGGGGGCGCTCGGGACCCAGTACTTC. The V gene is TRBV14, the J gene TRBJ2-5, with 9 bases aligning to TRBD1. The CDR3 is made up of 16 amino acids. Germline lookup yields CDR1 SGHDN and CDR2 FVKESK. The V and J ends lost 1 base and 7 bases, in that order; junction bases with no gene match: 10.

This clone was counted a few times. The J gene is TRBJ2-7, the V gene TRBV19; TRBD2 is a possible D gene (5 bases). The CDR3 extends over 15 amino acids. The germline CDR1 and CDR2 sequences are LNHDA and SQIVND (reference sequence). The germline V and J ends were trimmed by 2 bases and 6 bases, with 17 bases remaining between them. The CDR3 coding sequence is TGTGCCAGTAGTATAACCCCGGGCTCCCGGGGCGAGCAGTACTTC. It codes for CASSITPGSRGEQYF.

The CDR3 DNA is TGTGCCATCAGTGATCGACTAGCGGGCACCGGGGAGCTGTTTTTT. Encoded protein: CAISDRLAGTGELFF. V gene TRBV10-3 combines with J gene TRBJ2-2; 10 nucleotides agree with TRBD2. Trimming at V came to 3 bases and at J to 4 bases, leaving 2 bases not matched to a gene. The CDR3 is 15 residues long. Germline CDR1 is ENHRY and CDR2 is SYGVKD.

This clone showed up just a few times. This sequence joins TRBV2 and TRBJ1-4; D ambiguous. V was cut by 6 bases and J by 8 bases, with 19 bases left in between. CDR3 size: 15 residues. The germline gives CDR1 SNHLY, CDR2 FYNNEI. In DNA, the CDR3 is TGTGCCAGCAGCGTGGCGGAGTCCGTGGCCGAAAAACTGTTTTTT. Its translation is CASSVAESVAEKLFF.

This chain joins TRBV24-1 and TRBJ2-1; unclear D gene. V gave up 3 bases and J gave up 6 bases, with 11 bases separating them. Germline V lookup: CDR1 KGHDR, CDR2 SFDVKD. The CDR3 has 14 residues. This CDR3 reads CATSDPTPGNEQFF. CDR3 nucleotide sequence: TGTGCCACCAGTGATCCCACTCCCGGCAATGAGCAGTTCTTC.

The genes are TRBV30 and TRBJ1-4, with D possibly matching TRBD1 (6 bases). Germline lookup yields CDR1 GTSNPN and CDR2 SVGIG (reference sequence). This CDR3 has 15 residues. V dropped 3 bases and J dropped 7 bases, with 18 bases sitting between them. The CDR3 bases are TGTGCCTGGAGGGTAGGGGGGGTCGGTCTTGAAAAACTGTTTTTT. Protein: CAWRVGGVGLEKLFF. Together with reference TRBV30 and TRBJ1-4, the CDR3 gives the full variable domain: SQTIHQWPATLVQPVGSPLSLECTVEGTSNPNLYWYRQAAGRGLQLLFYSVGIGQISSEVPQNLSASRPQDRQFILSSKKLLLSDSGFYLCAWRVGGVGLEKLFFGSGTQLSVL.

This clone has only one observation. The chain combines TRBV5-8 with TRBJ1-4, with 10 bases aligning to TRBD1. The CDR3 totals 16 residues. Germline V gives CDR1 SGHTS, CDR2 YDEGEE. Trimming removed 2 bases from V and 6 bases from J; junction bases left unmatched: 7. The chain's CDR3 is CASSLPGQGRDEKLFF. CDR3 coding DNA: TGTGCCAGCAGCTTACCGGGACAGGGGCGCGATGAAAAACTGTTTTTT. Using reference TRBV5-8 and TRBJ1-4 for the parts outside the CDR3, the full variable domain is EAGVTQSPTHLIKTRGQQATLRCSPISGHTSVYWYQQALGLGLQFLLWYDEGEERNRGNFPPRFSGRQFPNYSSELNVNALELEDSALYLCASSLPGQGRDEKLFFGSGTQLSVL.

The rearrangement uses TRBV9 and TRBJ1-3; maybe TRBD1 (5 bases). V shed 3 bases and J shed 0 bases, with 13 bases lying between them. Per the germline V gene, CDR1 is SGDLS and CDR2 is YYNGEE. The CDR3 sequence is 16 residues long. In DNA form, the CDR3 reads TGTGCCAGCAGCGCGGTTCAGGGCCACTCTGGAAACACCATATATTTT. It encodes CASSAVQGHSGNTIYF.

This sequence joins TRBV23-1 and TRBJ1-1, with TRBD1 as a possible D gene (6 bases). TRBV23-1 is recorded as an ORF, its role being uncertain. The germline V and J ends were trimmed by 8 bases and 4 bases, with 26 bases remaining between them. CDR3 length equals 17 residues. CDR3 nucleotide sequence: TGCGCCAGCCGAGTCAGGAGTCAAGGGGGGGGTAGCACTGAAGCTTTCTTT. It translates to CASRVRSQGGGSTEAFF.

CDR3: CASSQGADQYF. CDR3 bases: TGTGCCAGCAGCCAGGGGGCGGACCAGTACTTC. The V and J genes are TRBV6-2 or TRBV6-3 and TRBJ2-5, with 8 bases fitting TRBD1. The ends lost 6 bases at V and 10 bases at J; junction bases unmatched: 4. Germline loops: CDR1 MNHEY, CDR2 SVGEGT. The CDR3 spans 11 residues.

The chain employs TRBV6-5 and TRBJ2-3, with a weak D call TRBD2 (5 bases). This CDR3 is 15 amino acids long. Trimming removed 0 bases at V and 0 bases at J, with 7 bases between. Per the germline V gene, CDR1 is MNHEY and CDR2 is SVGAGI. In DNA form, the CDR3 reads TGTGCCAGCAGTTACTCTGGGGAGAGCACAGATACGCAGTATTTT. Its translation: CASSYSGESTDTQYF.

This chain connects TRBV5-4 to TRBJ2-3, with 11 bases fitting TRBD2. V lost 5 bases, J lost 9 bases, and 8 bases stayed unmatched. Per the germline V gene, CDR1 is SGHNT and CDR2 is YYREEE (reference sequence). This CDR3 comprises 14 residues. This CDR3 is CASSTSGGVWTQYF. CDR3 DNA: TGTGCCAGCAGTACTAGCGGGGGAGTCTGGACGCAGTATTTT.